The clone carrying this T cell receptor (beta chain) was recorded a few times. Its antigen is not identified. The data derive from a study of T cell responses to AZD1222 COVID-19 vaccine. The ends lost 5 bases at V and 2 bases at J; junction bases unmatched: 6. The V gene's germline CDR1 is PRHDT and CDR2 FYEKMQ (reference sequence). CDR3 length: 14 amino acids. Study-wide findings and caveats: Repertoires were collected only later (after the peak T cell response had occurred).

Assay used: immunoSEQ multiplex PCR; TCRdb lists only in-frame clones, some missing. The table has 170,000 or so clones, 88% seen once. The chain is built from TRBV13 and TRBJ2-7, with 7 positions matching TRBD2. This sample comprised peripheral blood, obtained 28 days after the second AZD1222 dose. The sequence was obtained from an adult who received the AZD1222 COVID-19 vaccine. The CDR3 reads CASSPRGRAYEQYF. CDR3 nucleotide sequence: TGTGCCAGCAGCCCCCGAGGGAGGGCCTACGAGCAGTACTTC.